This TCR delta chain appears in the sequencing data of a study of delta chains in infants with herpesvirus infections. Across the whole study: From birth, Ugandan infants were followed prospectively for primary CMV infection.

Gamma-chain- and delta-chain-specific primers converted PBMC RNA into TCR cDNA. TCRdb fed the RT-PCR reads into CATT to redo clone calling. The data contain about 850 delta-chain clones, about 22% of them seen just once; the ten biggest clones take up roughly 14%. Trimming removed 4 bases at V and 1 base at J, with 19 bases between. The CDR3 runs 17 residues. Germline CDR1 and CDR2: TSWWSYY and QGS. This clone has more than one count but fewer than ten. The material sequenced was peripheral blood, taken at time point 2 of longitudinal follow-up. This rearrangement joins TRDV1 to TRDJ1; the D gene is possibly TRDD3 (6 bases). The clonotype was recovered from a human donor who was a Ugandan infant, either HIV-exposed or HIV-unexposed (not recorded which). DNA for the CDR3: TGTGCTCTTGGGGGATTCGGGAAGGGATATACCACCGATAAACTCATCTTT. It yields the protein CALGGFGKGYTTDKLIF.